The present T cell receptor (beta chain) was sequenced within a study of T cells in Graves' hyperthyroidism and ophthalmopathy. The length of the CDR3 is 14 residues. Germline CDR1 LGHNA, CDR2 YSLEER. Trimming removed 4 bases at V and 4 bases at J, with 13 bases between. This clonotype was observed once. Its antigen remains unknown. Amplification yielded TCR beta CDR3 regions, with RNA transcripts as the source. TCR CDR3 regions were first amplified by RT-PCR with HTBI primers. TCRdb passed the multiplex PCR reads through MiXCR, listing each CDR3 protein once. The sample shows some 760,000 distinct CDR3 sequences, 11% to 15% of them seen only once. General study results and limits: Most thyroid clonotypes expanded above 0.001 appeared in blood too.

The receptor was isolated from a young woman with Graves' hyperthyroidism. V gene TRBV4-3 combines with J gene TRBJ2-5, with a tentative D call TRBD1 (5 bases). Source material: blood. CDR3 sequence reads: CASSPYVGAETQYF. CDR3 nucleotide sequence: TGCGCCAGCAGCCCCTATGTAGGGGCAGAGACCCAGTACTTC.